This TCR beta chain was recorded in a study of blood T cell repertoires in COVID-19 (dated by TCRdb to 2019 to 2021). Context from the whole study: Samples covering the acute and convalescent phases of COVID-19 were provided by collaborators in the United States, Italy and Spain. The prospective study material was composed of cDNA or gDNA derived from T cells, B-cell-depleted T cells, or PBMCs. Subjects who had been exposed to COVID-19, were actively infected with it, or had recovered from it provided the deeply sampled blood TCRbeta repertoires that made up the dataset. The repertoires were made available in a free public database intended to serve as a resource for research on the immune response to SARS-CoV-2. The samples were drawn from the first 160 participants of the ongoing ImmuneRACE study and from under 1,500 subjects provided by 6 global collaborators. Nearly every sample came with metadata listing a de-identified subject ID, COVID-19 status, age in years and sex. Where HLA class I and class II types were available, the types were taken from metadata supplied by the sample provider, not from assay-based typing.

Whole blood was collected in K2EDTA tubes by collaborating institutions according to the institutions' own protocols. For TCRbeta analysis, collaborators shipped samples in one of three forms: frozen whole blood, isolated PBMCs, or DNA extracted from either of those sample types. This clone turned up a few times. Its antigen remains undetermined. No clone much larger than this one lies a single base away; base qualities are absent. TCRbeta CDR3 regions were amplified from genomic DNA using the immunoSEQ Assay, a bias-controlled multiplex PCR. The authors' pipeline ran thus. Nucleated cell counts per sample were estimated from amplification of reference gene primers within the assay. Sequence reads were collapsed and filtered to measure the absolute abundance of every unique TCRbeta CDR3 rearrangement. For each sample, productive Simpson clonality was calculated by taking the square root of Simpson's diversity index across productive rearrangements. TCRdb holds this immuneACCESS table with in-frame rearrangements only. Some clones are missing; in checked studies, unresolved V genes explain under half, and the rest has no known cause. Clone size and V and J calls were adopted from that table, with D and trimming inferred from the DNA. The sample has 35,000 to 50,000 clones on record, roughly four fifths of them singletons. The top ten clonotypes cover around 40% of the sample.

Study-level results and caveats: How much clinical and demographic metadata was included differed by source and by participant, and the metadata was provided uncurated.

Looking up the germline V gene yields CDR1 MGHDK and CDR2 SYGVNS. From cysteine to phenylalanine, the CDR3 is 15 amino acids long. Only CDR3 DNA is held: 45 bases, read in frame from base 1. Unmatched junction bases come to 5, with V trimmed by 5 bases and J by 4 bases. The sequencing sample was made of peripheral blood. This clonotype originated in a woman aged 80 or over with acute or convalescent COVID-19. The sequence links TRBV25-1 to TRBJ2-5; 12 bases in the junction line up with TRBD2. The nucleotides read TGTGCCAGCAGTCCTACTAGCGGGGGGCGAGAGACCCAGTACTTC. This yields the protein CASSPTSGGRETQYF.